Listed below are T cell receptor beta chains from one sample, sequenced in a study of identifying expanded T cells in peripheral blood. The repertoire was sequenced with immunoSEQ multiplex PCR; TCRdb's copy has only in-frame clones and lacks some. This sample has approximately 86,000 clones, with approximately 81% found just once. The sample comprised blood. These receptors originate from a person aged 18 to 70 in good health. CDR3s include the opening cysteine and the closing phenylalanine or tryptophan. Fields, in order: CDR3 protein, CDR3 DNA, D gene, V gene, CDR3 length, clone size, J gene. D genes are given only for firm matches. Clone sizes are given selectively: once, few, many, or a class where the clone is expanded.

CASSQDRDWPYNEQFF	TGTGCCAGTAGTCAAGACCGGGACTGGCCCTACAATGAGCAGTTCTTC	.	TRBV19	16	.	TRBJ2-1
CASSQDVPGVTGNTIYF	TGCGCCAGCAGCCAAGATGTCCCCGGGGTTACTGGAAACACCATATATTTT	.	TRBV4-3	17	.	TRBJ1-3
CASRKTRDSLLTEAFF	TGTGCCAGCAGAAAAACCCGGGACAGCCTTTTAACCGAAGCTTTCTTT	TRBD1	TRBV2	16	.	TRBJ1-1
CASSRGTRDYTEAFF	TGTGCCAGCAGCAGGGGAACCAGGGATTACACTGAAGCTTTCTTT	.	TRBV21-1	15	once	TRBJ1-1
CASSRCKGPTGETGELFF	TGCGCCAGCAGCCGCTGCAAAGGTCCGACAGGGGAAACCGGGGAGCTGTTTTTT	TRBD1	TRBV23-1	18	.	TRBJ2-2
CASSLFGQGGGLVAQYF	TGTGCCAGCAGCTTATTTGGACAGGGTGGAGGGTTAGTGGCCCAGTACTTC	TRBD1	TRBV7-9	17	.	TRBJ2-5
CASSYLTGEQYF	TGTGCCAGCAGCTACCTCACGGGCGAGCAGTACTTC	.	TRBV7-8	12	few	TRBJ2-7
CASSFRQSDVLTF	TGTGCCAGCAGCTTTAGACAGTCGGACGTCTTAACCTTC	.	TRBV7-2	13	.	TRBJ1-2
CAISFVPGPNEKLFF	TGTGCCATATCGTTCGTGCCGGGCCCGAATGAAAAACTGTTTTTT	.	TRBV6-1	15	.	TRBJ1-4
CASDSRQVQAEAFF	TGTGCCAGCGACTCTAGACAGGTTCAGGCTGAAGCTTTCTTT	.	TRBV2	14	once	TRBJ1-1
CASSDGTGREAFF	TGTGCCAGCAGCGACGGGACAGGGCGGGAAGCTTTCTTT	TRBD1	TRBV5-6	13	few	TRBJ1-1
CASSPSATRGQTQYF	TGTGCCAGCAGCCCATCCGCCACCCGGGGCCAGACCCAGTACTTC	.	TRBV11-3	15	.	TRBJ2-5
CASSAGQGGQPQHF	TGTGCCAGCAGTGCGGGACAGGGAGGTCAGCCCCAGCATTTT	TRBD1	TRBV27	14	.	TRBJ1-5
CASSPGRGTGMSYEQYF	TGTGCCAGCTCACCGGGCCGGGGGACAGGGATGTCCTACGAGCAGTACTTC	TRBD1	TRBV18	17	.	TRBJ2-7
CASSPPRGLENEKLFF	TGTGCCAGCAGCCCGCCTAGGGGGCTAGAAAATGAAAAACTGTTTTTT	TRBD1	TRBV5-5	16	.	TRBJ1-4
CASRGQAERGVSPLHF	TGTGCCAGCAGGGGGCAGGCCGAAAGAGGAGTCTCACCCCTCCACTTT	.	TRBV28	16	.	TRBJ1-6
CASRDRGARTDTQYF	TGTGCCAGCAGAGACAGGGGGGCGCGCACAGATACGCAGTATTTT	TRBD1	TRBV6-5	15	.	TRBJ2-3
CSVVDGQTNYGYTF	TGCAGCGTTGTGGACGGACAGACTAACTATGGCTACACCTTC	.	TRBV29-1	14	.	TRBJ1-2
CASSDIPRTAGIQPQHF	TGTGCCAGCAGTGACATACCACGGACAGCGGGGATCCAGCCCCAGCATTTT	.	TRBV2	17	.	TRBJ1-5
CASSGRGTNQPQHF	TGTGCCAGCTCGGGACGGGGGACCAATCAGCCCCAGCATTTT	.	TRBV27	14	.	TRBJ1-5
CASSLPGTITDTQYF	TGCGCCAGCAGCTTGCCCGGGACGATCACAGATACGCAGTATTTT	.	TRBV5-1	15	.	TRBJ2-3
CASRTRDRGSNTEAFF	TGTGCCAGCAGGACCCGGGACAGGGGATCGAACACTGAAGCTTTCTTT	TRBD1	TRBV6-6	16	.	TRBJ1-1
CASRARDRDGYTF	TGTGCCAGTAGGGCCCGGGACAGGGATGGCTACACCTTC	TRBD1	TRBV19	13	.	TRBJ1-2
CASSGRDRGEQYF	TGTGCCAGCAGCGGCCGGGACAGGGGAGAGCAGTACTTC	TRBD1	TRBV11-2	13	.	TRBJ2-7
CASSSTGADEQFF	TGTGCCAGCAGCTCGACAGGGGCGGATGAGCAGTTCTTC	TRBD1	TRBV5-6	13	.	TRBJ2-1
CASSPPGGGYGYTF	TGTGCCAGCAGCCCGCCTGGGGGAGGCTATGGCTACACCTTC	.	TRBV7-8	14	.	TRBJ1-2
CASSPGGAGDEQYF	TGTGCCAGCAGCCCAGGGGGCGCGGGCGACGAGCAGTACTTC	TRBD1	TRBV5-6	14	.	TRBJ2-7
CATLEAGYNQPQHF	TGTGCCACCCTAGAAGCGGGATACAATCAGCCCCAGCATTTT	.	TRBV19	14	.	TRBJ1-5
CASRKVDEQFF	TGTGCCAGCCGAAAGGTGGACGAGCAGTTCTTC	.	TRBV25-1	11	once	TRBJ2-1
CASSERGAVIFVGFF	TGTGCCAGCAGTGAACGCGGGGCGGTGATCTTCGTTGGTTTCTTT	.	TRBV6-1	15	once	TRBJ1-1
CASSVDIWPTEAFF	TGCGCCAGCAGCGTGGACATCTGGCCGACTGAAGCTTTCTTT	.	TRBV5-1	14	once	TRBJ1-1
CASSEASGTVYTEAFF	TGTGCCAGCAGTGAAGCCTCCGGGACAGTTTACACTGAAGCTTTCTTT	TRBD1	TRBV2	16	.	TRBJ1-1
CASSLLEYLEQFF	TGTGCCAGCAGCTTATTAGAATACCTCGAGCAGTTCTTC	.	TRBV7-2	13	.	TRBJ2-1
CASSPLGEGYGYTF	TGTGCCAGCTCACCACTCGGGGAGGGTTACGGCTACACCTTC	.	TRBV18	14	.	TRBJ1-2
CASSIVRQGPGTPQHF	TGTGCCAGTAGTATAGTACGACAGGGGCCTGGGACGCCCCAGCATTTT	TRBD1	TRBV19	16	.	TRBJ1-5
CASSYQGKGGYTF	TGTGCCAGCAGTTATCAGGGAAAAGGTGGCTACACCTTC	.	TRBV6-5	13	.	TRBJ1-2
CASRKSREETQYF	TGTGCCAGCAGAAAATCCAGGGAAGAGACCCAGTACTTC	.	TRBV7-2	13	.	TRBJ2-5
CASSQASGGRTDTQYF	TGCGCCAGCAGCCAAGCTAGCGGGGGGCGCACAGATACGCAGTATTTT	TRBD2	TRBV4-3	16	.	TRBJ2-3
CASGSLSGNTIYF	TGCGCCAGCGGCAGCCTCTCTGGAAACACCATATATTTT	.	TRBV5-1	13	.	TRBJ1-3
CASREGGTGANVLTF	TGTGCCAGCAGGGAGGGCGGCACTGGGGCCAACGTCCTGACTTTC	.	TRBV6-1	15	.	TRBJ2-6
CATRVGFEGTELFF	TGTGCCACCAGAGTAGGGTTTGAAGGGACAGAACTGTTTTTT	TRBD1	TRBV15	14	.	TRBJ1-4
CASSSGDLNEKLFF	TGCGCCAGCAGCTCAGGGGACCTTAATGAAAAACTGTTTTTT	.	TRBV5-1	14	.	TRBJ1-4
CASLRDASYNEQFF	TGTGCCAGCCTCCGGGACGCTTCCTACAATGAGCAGTTCTTC	.	TRBV19	14	.	TRBJ2-1
CASSPEWGRINSPLHF	TGTGCCAGCAGCCCCGAGTGGGGACGGATTAATTCACCCCTCCACTTT	.	TRBV27	16	.	TRBJ1-6
CASSLDGQKTGELFF	TGTGCCAGCAGCTTAGACGGACAGAAGACCGGGGAGCTGTTTTTT	.	TRBV11-3	15	.	TRBJ2-2